The present T cell receptor (beta chain) was sequenced within a study of technical replicates of blood from a few donors. Profiling relied on immunoSEQ multiplex PCR, and the TCRdb table lists in-frame clones only, not all of them. The data contain 65,000 to 95,000 clones, nearly 98% of them seen just once; the ten biggest clones take up under 0.3%. This CDR3 contains 15 residues. The V and J ends lost 5 bases and 4 bases, in that order; junction bases with no gene match: 11. Germline CDR1 and CDR2: SEHNR and FQNEAQ (reference sequence). The clonotype was recovered from a human donor in good health. The chain joins TRBV7-9 to TRBJ2-7; 7 positions agree with TRBD1. The material sequenced was T cells isolated from PBMCs. CDR3 sequence (DNA): TGTGCCAGCAGCCGTACCGGGACAGTTGAATACGAGCAGTACTTC. Its protein is CASSRTGTVEYEQYF. The full variable domain, completed using reference TRBV7-9 and TRBJ2-7, is DTGVSQNPRHKITKRGQNVTFRCDPISEHNRLYWYRQTLGQGPEFLTYFQNEAQLEKSRLLSDRFSAERPKGSFSTLEIQRTEQGDSAMYLCASSRTGTVEYEQYFGPGTRLTVT.